These 3 T cell receptor beta chains were sequenced from one sample in a study of CD8 T cells in Susac syndrome. The RNA input was roughly 0.45 to 1 ug, and it was reverse transcribed with random hexamers. MiXCR was run by TCRdb on the immunoSEQ multiplex PCR reads, yielding one entry per CDR3 protein. The data contain about 300,000 distinct CDR3 sequences, around 89% of them singletons. The sequenced sample was CD8+ T cells from PBMCs. The receptors come from a human donor with multiple sclerosis.

J is TRBJ2-2 and V is TRBV5-1; 7 bases map to TRBD1. The CDR3 is made up of 16 amino acids. CDR1 is SGHRS and CDR2 is YFSETQ in the germline V gene. V was pared by 0 bases and J by 2 bases, with 4 bases of the junction left unmatched. Here the CDR3 DNA reads TGCGCCAGCAGCTTGGCCGGGACAGATAACACCGGGGAGCTGTTTTTT. Encoded protein: CASSLAGTDNTGELFF.

V is TRBV9 and J is TRBJ2-7; 9 bases are shared with TRBD2. Looked up from germline, CDR1 is SGDLS and CDR2 is YYNGEE. V gave up 0 bases and J gave up 2 bases; unmatched junction bases: 6. The length of the CDR3 is 16 residues. Written as DNA, the CDR3 is TGTGCCAGCAGCGTAGGGGCTAGCGGGACCGCCTACGAGCAGTACTTC. It yields the protein CASSVGASGTAYEQYF.

This clonotype was recorded only once. V and J are TRBV7-8 and TRBJ2-5, with 8 positions matching TRBD2. CDR3 size: 14 residues. J lost 10 bases, V lost 4 bases, and 11 bases had no gene match. CDR1 and CDR2 from the germline V gene are SGHVS and FQNEAQ. In nucleotides, the CDR3 is TGTGCCAGCAGCTCAGTTGGGACTAGTTATCACCAGTACTTC. Encoded protein: CASSSVGTSYHQYF.